This entry lists 22 T cell receptor beta chains sequenced from one sample in a study of neurological immune-mediated disorders. TCRdb independently ran MiXCR on the 5' RACE reads; one entry per CDR3 protein. This sample carries tens of thousands of distinct CDR3 sequences, 2.5% to 3% of them seen once, and the ten largest clones take 0.95% to 1.3%. The source material was PBMCs. The receptors stem from a woman younger than 45 with multiple sclerosis.

This clonotype was counted at least ten times. The V gene is TRBV19, the J gene TRBJ2-4, with D hard to call. The germline V gene encodes CDR1 LNHDA and CDR2 SQIVND (reference sequence). V shed 3 bases and J shed 0 bases, with 6 bases lying between them. CDR3 length: 14 amino acids. The CDR3: CASSMALAKNIQYF. The CDR3, as DNA: TGTGCCAGTAGTATGGCCCTAGCCAAAAACATTCAGTACTTC.

This clonotype showed up many times. The chain links TRBV7-2 to TRBJ2-7; D possibly corresponds to TRBD1 (5 bases). Trimming took off 0 bases at V and 7 bases at J, with 10 bases between the two ends. The CDR3 has 13 residues. Germline assignment: CDR1 SGHTA and CDR2 FQGNSA. The CDR3 reads CASSLARDWEQYF. The CDR3 coding sequence is TGTGCCAGCAGCTTAGCCAGGGATTGGGAGCAGTACTTC.

This clonotype was seen repeatedly, ten times or more. The CDR3 coding sequence is TGCAGCGTTAAGGTCAGGACCTACGAGCAGTACTTC. Protein: CSVKVRTYEQYF. The V gene is TRBV29-1, the J gene TRBJ2-7; D ambiguous. V lost 5 bases and J 2 bases, leaving 10 bases between the germline ends. Germline loops: CDR1 SQVTM, CDR2 ANQGSEA. The CDR3 runs to 12 residues.

This clonotype was observed many times. The rearrangement links TRBV7-9 to TRBJ2-7; 7 bases line up with TRBD1. The CDR3 runs 14 residues. The V gene's germline CDR1 is SEHNR and CDR2 FQNEAQ (reference sequence). V lost 4 bases, J lost 1 base, and 4 bases stayed unmatched. CDR3: CASSWGRGSYEQYF. In DNA, the CDR3 is TGTGCCAGCAGCTGGGGCAGGGGGTCCTACGAGCAGTACTTC.

This clonotype has a count of ten or more. This chain joins TRBV7-9 and TRBJ2-1; D is undetermined. Deletions cut 5 bases from V and 0 bases from J, with 11 bases between. The CDR3 sequence is 15 residues long. The germline V gene has CDR1 SEHNR and CDR2 FQNEAQ (reference sequence). The CDR3 loop reads CASSTLGHSYNEQFF. DNA for the CDR3: TGTGCCAGCAGCACCCTCGGGCACTCCTACAATGAGCAGTTCTTC.

This clonotype was observed at least ten times. V is TRBV19 and J is TRBJ2-1, with 9 nucleotides matching TRBD2. Per the germline V gene, CDR1 is LNHDA and CDR2 is SQIVND (reference sequence). The CDR3 is made up of 18 amino acids. The trim removed 5 bases at V and 4 bases at J, leaving 15 bases unmatched. This CDR3 is CASSLQNLRLAVYNEQFF. Written as DNA, the CDR3 is TGTGCCAGTAGTTTACAGAACCTTCGACTAGCGGTATACAATGAGCAGTTCTTC.

This clonotype was observed many times. The chain couples TRBV20-1 to TRBJ2-7, with D maybe TRBD2 (6 bases). Germline-derived CDR1 and CDR2 are DFQATT and SNEGSKA (reference sequence). This CDR3 is built from 13 residues. V dropped 1 base and J dropped 3 bases, with 10 bases sitting between them. CDR3 amino acids: CSARVGGDYEQYF. The CDR3 DNA reads TGCAGTGCTAGAGTGGGGGGAGACTACGAGCAGTACTTC.

At least ten counts were recorded for this clonotype. The J gene is TRBJ2-7, the V gene TRBV5-1; D remains ambiguous. Germline CDR1 reads SGHRS; CDR2 reads YFSETQ. This CDR3 has 12 residues. Deletions cut 4 bases from V and 3 bases from J, with 8 bases between. This chain's CDR3 is CASSADIYEQYF. DNA for the CDR3: TGCGCCAGCAGCGCCGACATCTACGAGCAGTACTTC.

Ten or more counts support this clonotype. The gene calls are TRBV5-1 and TRBJ2-1; TRBD2 matches at 12 bases. Germline V CDR1 and CDR2: SGHRS, YFSETQ. This CDR3 contains 15 residues. Trimming cost V 0 bases and J 10 bases; bases outside gene matches: 5. The CDR3 spells CASSLGLAGADEQFF. The CDR3 bases are TGCGCCAGCAGCTTGGGACTAGCGGGAGCCGACGAGCAGTTCTTC.

Many counts were recorded for this clonotype. The chain uses TRBV3-1 and TRBJ2-5, with 7 bases aligning to TRBD2. With V trimmed by 9 bases and J by 0 bases, 1 base remained unmatched. The CDR3 contains 12 residues. Germline V gene sequence: CDR1 LGHDT, CDR2 YNNKEL (reference sequence). The CDR3 coding sequence is TGTGCCAGTACTAGCGACCAAGAGACCCAGTACTTC. Its protein product is CASTSDQETQYF.

There are many counts of this clonotype. The rearrangement uses TRBV20-1 and TRBJ1-1; D is unclear. The CDR3 spans 16 residues. Germline loops: CDR1 DFQATT, CDR2 SNEGSKA (reference sequence). Trimming took off 5 bases at V and 5 bases at J, with 24 bases between the two ends. As DNA, the CDR3 is TGCAGTGCTGATCTCGCATTCAGGACCGGTGGGACTGAAGCTTTCTTT. Translated, it gives CSADLAFRTGGTEAFF.

There are many counts of this clonotype. The chain joins TRBV9 to TRBJ2-7, with 10 bases aligning to TRBD1. Per the germline V gene, CDR1 is SGDLS and CDR2 is YYNGEE. This CDR3 is built from 16 residues. Losses at the gene ends were 0 bases for V and 6 bases for J; bases not matched to a gene: 9. The CDR3: CASSVGLGQGMGEQYF. CDR3 sequence (DNA): TGTGCCAGCAGCGTAGGACTGGGACAGGGGATGGGCGAGCAGTACTTC.

This clonotype was picked up many times. The chain recombines TRBV7-8 with TRBJ1-2; D unresolved. The CDR3 is made up of 14 amino acids. Trimming stripped 0 bases from V and 1 base from J, with 6 bases between. Germline CDR1 and CDR2: SGHVS and FQNEAQ. CDR3 sequence: CASSLAQINYGYTF. CDR3 nucleotide sequence: TGTGCCAGCAGCTTAGCCCAGATTAACTATGGCTACACCTTC. Variable domain in full (rest from reference TRBV7-8 and TRBJ1-2): GAGVSQSPRYKVAKRGQDVALRCDPISGHVSLFWYQQALGQGPEFLTYFQNEAQLDKSGLPSDRFFAERPEGSVSTLKIQRTQQEDSAVYLCASSLAQINYGYTFGSGTRLTVV.

This clonotype was found many times. The chain employs TRBV12-3 or TRBV12-4 and TRBJ2-3; tentatively, D is TRBD2 (7 bases). This CDR3 spans 13 amino acids. Trimming left V 3 bases short and J 4 bases short, with 8 bases between. CDR3: CASSLGGPDTQYF. In DNA form, the CDR3 reads TGTGCCAGCAGTTTGGGGGGGCCAGATACGCAGTATTTT.

This clonotype was seen ten or more times. The V gene is TRBV12-3 or TRBV12-4, the J gene TRBJ2-6, with D tentatively TRBD1 or TRBD2 (5 bases each). The V and J ends lost 2 bases and 0 bases respectively, with 11 bases between them. This CDR3 contains 17 residues. CDR3 residues: CASSLRGVYSGANVLTF. DNA for the CDR3: TGTGCCAGCAGTTTACGGGGCGTATACTCTGGGGCCAACGTCCTGACTTTC.

This clonotype was found many times. This rearrangement joins TRBV12-3 or TRBV12-4 to TRBJ2-1; no definite D call. CDR3 size: 11 residues. The V and J ends lost 4 bases and 6 bases respectively, with 4 bases between them. CDR3 in amino acids: CASSWSNEQFF. The CDR3 DNA reads as TGTGCCAGCAGTTGGAGCAATGAGCAGTTCTTC.

This clonotype was counted many times. The chain recombines TRBV10-1 with TRBJ2-3; 7 positions match TRBD1. V lost 2 bases and J lost 2; bases outside the gene matches: 4. This CDR3 is built from 15 residues. Germline V CDR1 and CDR2: WNHNN, SYGVQD (reference sequence). The CDR3 bases are TGCGCCAGCAGTGAGCCCAGGGGGTACACAGATACGCAGTATTTT. Amino acid sequence: CASSEPRGYTDTQYF.

This clonotype has at least ten counts. The chain has TRBV29-1 and TRBJ2-3, with 10 nucleotides matching TRBD2. Germline V gene sequence: CDR1 SQVTM, CDR2 ANQGSEA. The CDR3 loop spans 16 amino acids. Germline trimming cut 1 base from V and 4 bases from J; bases unmatched to any gene: 8. The CDR3 DNA reads TGCAGCGTTGAAGGCTGGCTAGCGGGAGACCCAGATACGCAGTATTTT. Translation gives CSVEGWLAGDPDTQYF.

This clonotype was counted many times. The DNA for the CDR3 is TGCGCCAGCAGCTTGGGGCTAGCGGGGTTCTACAATGAGCAGTTCTTC. It codes for CASSLGLAGFYNEQFF. The rearrangement joins TRBV5-1 to TRBJ2-1, with TRBD2 matching over 9 bases. Unmatched junction bases numbered 4, after V lost 0 bases and J lost 3 bases. Germline lookup yields CDR1 SGHRS and CDR2 YFSETQ. CDR3 length: 16 residues.

This clonotype has a count of ten or more. V and J are TRBV20-1 and TRBJ2-5, with 7 bases matching TRBD1. The J segment lost 4 bases and the V segment lost 6 bases, leaving 11 bases of the junction unmatched. The germline gives CDR1 DFQATT, CDR2 SNEGSKA (reference sequence). The CDR3 runs 14 residues. CDR3 nucleotide sequence: TGCAGTGCCCGAGAGACGACAGGGCTAGAGACCCAGTACTTC. Amino acid sequence: CSARETTGLETQYF.

This clonotype was seen many times. The chain employs TRBV4-3 and TRBJ1-1; 10 nucleotides agree with TRBD1. Trimming cost V 3 bases and J 9 bases; bases outside gene matches: 4. The CDR3 runs 13 residues. CDR1 is LGHNA and CDR2 is YSLEER in the germline V gene. CDR3 in amino acids: CASSQGTGEKAFF. For the CDR3, the DNA is TGCGCCAGCAGCCAGGGGACAGGGGAAAAAGCTTTCTTT.

This clonotype was counted ten times or more. V usage is TRBV12-3 or TRBV12-4 and J usage is TRBJ1-5; TRBD1 might be the D (5 bases). CDR3 length equals 16 residues. V dropped 6 bases and J dropped 2 bases, with 17 bases sitting between them. CDR3 region: CASSTQVGGGNQPQHF. Here the CDR3 DNA reads TGTGCCAGCAGCACTCAGGTGGGGGGAGGCAATCAGCCCCAGCATTTT.